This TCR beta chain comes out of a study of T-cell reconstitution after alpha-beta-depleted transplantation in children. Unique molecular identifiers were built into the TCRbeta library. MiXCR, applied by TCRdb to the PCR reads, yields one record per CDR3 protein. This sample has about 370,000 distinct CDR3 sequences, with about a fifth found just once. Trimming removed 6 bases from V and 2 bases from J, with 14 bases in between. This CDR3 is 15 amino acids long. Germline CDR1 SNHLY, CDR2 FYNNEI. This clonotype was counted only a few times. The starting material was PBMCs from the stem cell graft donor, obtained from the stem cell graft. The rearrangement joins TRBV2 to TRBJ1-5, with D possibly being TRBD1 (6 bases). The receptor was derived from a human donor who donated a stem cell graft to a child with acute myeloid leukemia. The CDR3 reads CASRDSGHRNQPQHF. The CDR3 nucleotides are TGTGCCAGCAGGGACTCGGGACACCGCAATCAGCCCCAGCATTTT.